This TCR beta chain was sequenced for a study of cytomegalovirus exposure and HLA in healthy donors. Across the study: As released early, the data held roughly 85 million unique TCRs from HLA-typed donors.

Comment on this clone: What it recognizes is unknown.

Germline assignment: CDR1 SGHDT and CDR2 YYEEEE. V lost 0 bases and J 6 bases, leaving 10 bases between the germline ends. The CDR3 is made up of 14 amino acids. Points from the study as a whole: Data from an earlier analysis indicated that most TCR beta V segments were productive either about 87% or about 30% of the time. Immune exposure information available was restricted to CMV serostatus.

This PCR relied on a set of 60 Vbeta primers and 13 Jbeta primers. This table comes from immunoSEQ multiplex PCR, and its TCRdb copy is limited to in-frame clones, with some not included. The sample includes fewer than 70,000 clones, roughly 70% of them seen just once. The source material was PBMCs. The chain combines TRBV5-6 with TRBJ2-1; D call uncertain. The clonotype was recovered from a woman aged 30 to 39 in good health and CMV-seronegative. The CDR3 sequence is CASSLVSFGNEQFF. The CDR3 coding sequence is TGTGCCAGCAGCTTGGTTTCGTTCGGCAATGAGCAGTTCTTC.